This TCR beta chain is from a study of blood T cell repertoires in COVID-19. This CDR3 region has 16 residues. Per the germline V gene, CDR1 is LGHDT and CDR2 is YNNKEL (reference sequence). V was clipped by 0 bases and J by 0 bases, with 11 bases between them. Data came from immunoSEQ multiplex PCR; TCRdb stores just in-frame clones and leaves some out. Here the sample spans 150,000 or so clones, about 85% being singletons. The gene calls are TRBV3-1 (or the pseudogene TRBV3-2) and TRBJ1-1, with D unclear. Sequencing input: peripheral blood. This receptor was identified in a man aged 55 to 69 with COVID-19, enrolled during active disease. The CDR3 is CASSQDGGLLNTEAFF. CDR3 bases: TGTGCCAGCAGCCAAGATGGCGGACTCCTGAACACTGAAGCTTTCTTT.